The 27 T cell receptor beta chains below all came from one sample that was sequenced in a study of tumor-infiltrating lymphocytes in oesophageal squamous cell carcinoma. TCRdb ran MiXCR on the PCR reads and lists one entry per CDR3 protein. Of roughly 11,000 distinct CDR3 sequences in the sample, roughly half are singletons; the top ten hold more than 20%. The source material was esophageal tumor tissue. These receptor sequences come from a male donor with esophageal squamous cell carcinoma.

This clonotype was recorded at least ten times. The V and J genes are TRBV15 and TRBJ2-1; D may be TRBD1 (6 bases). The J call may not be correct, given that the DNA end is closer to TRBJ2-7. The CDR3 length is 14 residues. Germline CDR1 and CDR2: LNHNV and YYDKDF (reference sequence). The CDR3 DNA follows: TGTGCCACCAGCTCGGACAGCTATGTGTACGAGCAGTACTTC. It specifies CATSSDSYVYEQYF.

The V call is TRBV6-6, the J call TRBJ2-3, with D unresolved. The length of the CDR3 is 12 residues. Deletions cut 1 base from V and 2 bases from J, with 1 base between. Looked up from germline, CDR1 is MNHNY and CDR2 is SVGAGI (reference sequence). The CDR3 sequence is CASSYYTDTQYF. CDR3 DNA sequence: TGTGCCAGCAGTTACTACACAGATACGCAGTATTTT.

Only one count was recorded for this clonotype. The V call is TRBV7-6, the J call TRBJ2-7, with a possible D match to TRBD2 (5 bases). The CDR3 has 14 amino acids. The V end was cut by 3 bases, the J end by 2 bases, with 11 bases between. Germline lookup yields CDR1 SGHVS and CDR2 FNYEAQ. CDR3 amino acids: CASSLAEGPYEQYF. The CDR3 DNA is TGTGCCAGCAGCTTGGCAGAGGGTCCCTACGAGCAGTACTTC.

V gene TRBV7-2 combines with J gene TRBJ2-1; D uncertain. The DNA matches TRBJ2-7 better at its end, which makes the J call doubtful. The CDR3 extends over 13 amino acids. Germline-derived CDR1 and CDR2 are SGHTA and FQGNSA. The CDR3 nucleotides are TGTGCCAGCAGCTCACTCACTCGAAACGAGCAGTACTTC. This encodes CASSSLTRNEQYF.

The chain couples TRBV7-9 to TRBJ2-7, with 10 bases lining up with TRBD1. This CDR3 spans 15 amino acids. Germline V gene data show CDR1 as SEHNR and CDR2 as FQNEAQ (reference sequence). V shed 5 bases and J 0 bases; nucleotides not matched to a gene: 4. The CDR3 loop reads CASSNRDRGSYEQYF. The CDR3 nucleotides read TGTGCCAGCAGCAACCGGGACAGGGGCTCCTACGAGCAGTACTTC.

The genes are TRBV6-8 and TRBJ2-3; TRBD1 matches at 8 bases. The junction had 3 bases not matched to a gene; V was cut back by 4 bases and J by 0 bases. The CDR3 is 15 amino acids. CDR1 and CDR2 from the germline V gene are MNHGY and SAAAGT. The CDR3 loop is CASSLGQASTDTQYF. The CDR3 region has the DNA TGTGCCAGCAGTTTGGGACAGGCCAGCACAGATACGCAGTATTTT.

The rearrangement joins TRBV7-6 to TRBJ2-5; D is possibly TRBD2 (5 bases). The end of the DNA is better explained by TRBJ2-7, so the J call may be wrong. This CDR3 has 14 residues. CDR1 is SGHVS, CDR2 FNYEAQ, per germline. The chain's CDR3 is CASSGKGGPYEQYF. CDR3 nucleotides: TGTGCCAGCAGCGGGAAAGGCGGGCCCTACGAGCAGTACTTC.

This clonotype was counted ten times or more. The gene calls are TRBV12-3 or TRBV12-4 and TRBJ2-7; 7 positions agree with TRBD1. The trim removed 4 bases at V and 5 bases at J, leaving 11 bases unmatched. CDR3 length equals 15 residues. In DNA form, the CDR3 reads TGTGCCAGCAGTTACCACCCTGACAGGGTCGACGAGCAGTACTTC. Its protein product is CASSYHPDRVDEQYF.

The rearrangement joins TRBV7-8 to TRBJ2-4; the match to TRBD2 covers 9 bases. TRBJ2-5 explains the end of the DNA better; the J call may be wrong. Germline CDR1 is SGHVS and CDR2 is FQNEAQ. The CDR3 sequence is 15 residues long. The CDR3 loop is CASSPPGLAKETQYF. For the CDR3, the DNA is TGTGCCAGCAGTCCCCCGGGACTAGCCAAAGAGACCCAGTACTTC.

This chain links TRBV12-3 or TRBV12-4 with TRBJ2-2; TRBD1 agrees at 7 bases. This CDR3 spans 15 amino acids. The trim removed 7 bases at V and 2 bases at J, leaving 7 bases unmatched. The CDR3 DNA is TGTGCCAGCAAAGACAGGGTTCTCAACACCGGGGAGCTGTTTTTT. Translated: CASKDRVLNTGELFF.

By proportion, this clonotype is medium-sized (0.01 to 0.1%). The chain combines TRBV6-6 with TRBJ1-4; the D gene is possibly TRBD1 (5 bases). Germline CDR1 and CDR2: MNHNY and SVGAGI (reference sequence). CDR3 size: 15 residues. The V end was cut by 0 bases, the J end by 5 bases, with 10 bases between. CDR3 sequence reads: CASSYSGATNEKLFF. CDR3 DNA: TGTGCCAGCAGTTACTCAGGGGCGACAAATGAAAAACTGTTTTTT.

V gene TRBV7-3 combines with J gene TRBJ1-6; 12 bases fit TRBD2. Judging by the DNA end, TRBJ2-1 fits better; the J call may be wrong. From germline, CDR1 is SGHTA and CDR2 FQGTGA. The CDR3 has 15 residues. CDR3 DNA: TGTGCCAGCAGCGAGACTAGCGGGGGTTTCAATGAGCAGTTCTTC. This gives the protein CASSETSGGFNEQFF.

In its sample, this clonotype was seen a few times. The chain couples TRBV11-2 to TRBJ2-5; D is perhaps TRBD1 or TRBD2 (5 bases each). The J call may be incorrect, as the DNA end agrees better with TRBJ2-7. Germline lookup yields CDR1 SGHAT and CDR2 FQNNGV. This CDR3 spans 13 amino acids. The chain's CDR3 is CASTPGRTYEQYF. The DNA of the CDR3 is TGTGCCAGCACCCCGGGGCGCACCTACGAGCAGTACTTC.

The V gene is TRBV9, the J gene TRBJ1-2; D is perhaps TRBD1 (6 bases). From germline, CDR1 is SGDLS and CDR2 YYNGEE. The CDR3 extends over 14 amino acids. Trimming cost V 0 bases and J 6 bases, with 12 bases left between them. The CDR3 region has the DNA TGTGCCAGCAGCGTAGGAGGAGGGGGACATGGCTACACCTTC. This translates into CASSVGGGGHGYTF. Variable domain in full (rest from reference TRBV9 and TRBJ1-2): DSGVTQTPKHLITATGQRVTLRCSPRSGDLSVYWYQQSLDQGLQFLIQYYNGEERAKGNILERFSAQQFPDLHSELNLSSLELGDSALYFCASSVGGGGHGYTFGSGTRLTVV.

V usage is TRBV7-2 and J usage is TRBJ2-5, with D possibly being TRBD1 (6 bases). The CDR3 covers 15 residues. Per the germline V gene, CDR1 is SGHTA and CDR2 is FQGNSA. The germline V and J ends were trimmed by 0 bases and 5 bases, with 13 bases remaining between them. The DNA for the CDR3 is TGTGCCAGCAGCTTAGCGGGGGCAGTTTACGAGACCCAGTACTTC. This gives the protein CASSLAGAVYETQYF.

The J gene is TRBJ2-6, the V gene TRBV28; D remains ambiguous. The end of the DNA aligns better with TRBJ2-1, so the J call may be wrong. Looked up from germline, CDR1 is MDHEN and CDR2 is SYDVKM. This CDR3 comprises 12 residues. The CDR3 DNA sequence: TGTGCCAGCAGTCCTCAGTTTGGTGAGCAGTTCTTC. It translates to CASSPQFGEQFF.

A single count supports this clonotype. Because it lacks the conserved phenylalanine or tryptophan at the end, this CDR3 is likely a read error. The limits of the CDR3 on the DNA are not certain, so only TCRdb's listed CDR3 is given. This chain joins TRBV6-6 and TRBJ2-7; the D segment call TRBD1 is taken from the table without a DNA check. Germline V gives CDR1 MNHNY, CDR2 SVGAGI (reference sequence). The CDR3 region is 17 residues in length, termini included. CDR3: CASSYVGRQGAGYTFGS.

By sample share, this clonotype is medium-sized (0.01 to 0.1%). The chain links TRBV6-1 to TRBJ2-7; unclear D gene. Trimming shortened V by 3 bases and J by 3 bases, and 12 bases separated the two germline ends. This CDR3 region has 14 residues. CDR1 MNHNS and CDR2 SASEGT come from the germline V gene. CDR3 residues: CASSEEPRSYEQYF. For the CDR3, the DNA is TGTGCCAGCAGTGAGGAGCCCCGGAGCTACGAGCAGTACTTC.

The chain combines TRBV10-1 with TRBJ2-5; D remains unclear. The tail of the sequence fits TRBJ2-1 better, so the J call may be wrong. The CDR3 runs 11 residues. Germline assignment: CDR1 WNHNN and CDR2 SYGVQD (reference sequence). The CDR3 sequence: CASSDSNEQFF. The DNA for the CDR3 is TGCGCCAGCAGTGACAGCAATGAGCAGTTCTTC.

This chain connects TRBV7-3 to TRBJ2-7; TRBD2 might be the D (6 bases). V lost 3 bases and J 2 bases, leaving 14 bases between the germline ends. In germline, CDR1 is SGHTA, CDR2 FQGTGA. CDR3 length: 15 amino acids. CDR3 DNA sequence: TGTGCCAGCAGCTTCTTTCGGGAGTTCACCTACGAGCAGTACTTC. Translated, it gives CASSFFREFTYEQYF. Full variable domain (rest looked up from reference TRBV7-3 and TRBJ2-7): GAGVSQTPSNKVTEKGKYVELRCDPISGHTALYWYRQSLGQGPEFLIYFQGTGAADDSGLPNDRFFAVRPEGSVSTLKIQRTERGDSAVYLCASSFFREFTYEQYFGPGTRLTVT.

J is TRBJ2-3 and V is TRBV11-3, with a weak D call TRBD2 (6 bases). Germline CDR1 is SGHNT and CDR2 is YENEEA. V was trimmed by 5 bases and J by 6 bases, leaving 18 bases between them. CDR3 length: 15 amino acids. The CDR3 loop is CASSANSGFSDTQYF. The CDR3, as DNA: TGTGCCAGCAGCGCCAATAGCGGCTTTTCGGATACGCAGTATTTT.

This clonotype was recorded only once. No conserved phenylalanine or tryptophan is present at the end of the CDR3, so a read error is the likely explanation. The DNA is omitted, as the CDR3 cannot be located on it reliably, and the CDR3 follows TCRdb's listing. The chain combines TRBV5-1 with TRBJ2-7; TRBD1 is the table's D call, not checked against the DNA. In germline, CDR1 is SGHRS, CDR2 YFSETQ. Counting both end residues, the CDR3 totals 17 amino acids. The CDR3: CASSSGPTGGGGYTFGS.

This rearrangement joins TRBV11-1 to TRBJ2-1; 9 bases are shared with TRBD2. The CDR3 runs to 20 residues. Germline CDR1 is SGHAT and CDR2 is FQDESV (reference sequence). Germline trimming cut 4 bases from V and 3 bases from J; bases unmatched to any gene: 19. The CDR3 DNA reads TGTGCCAGCAGCTCCCCTCGAACAAGCGGGAGGAGTAGGGACTACAATGAGCAGTTCTTC. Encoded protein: CASSSPRTSGRSRDYNEQFF. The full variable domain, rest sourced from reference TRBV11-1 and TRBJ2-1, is EAEVAQSPRYKITEKSQAVAFWCDPISGHATLYWYRQILGQGPELLVQFQDESVVDDSQLPKDRFSAERLKGVDSTLKIQPAELGDSAMYLCASSSPRTSGRSRDYNEQFFGPGTRLTVL.

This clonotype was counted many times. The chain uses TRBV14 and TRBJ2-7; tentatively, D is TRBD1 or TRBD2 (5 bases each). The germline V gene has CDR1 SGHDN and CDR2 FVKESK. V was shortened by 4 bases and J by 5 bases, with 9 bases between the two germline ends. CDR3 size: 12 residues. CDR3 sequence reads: CASSRRGDEQYF. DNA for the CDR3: TGTGCCAGCAGCCGGAGAGGGGACGAGCAGTACTTC.

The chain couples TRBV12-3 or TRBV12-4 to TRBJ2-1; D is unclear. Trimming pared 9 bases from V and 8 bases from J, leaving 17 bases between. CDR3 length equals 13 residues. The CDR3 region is CASGNVMGDEQFF. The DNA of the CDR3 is TGTGCCAGTGGGAACGTGATGGGCGATGAGCAGTTCTTC.

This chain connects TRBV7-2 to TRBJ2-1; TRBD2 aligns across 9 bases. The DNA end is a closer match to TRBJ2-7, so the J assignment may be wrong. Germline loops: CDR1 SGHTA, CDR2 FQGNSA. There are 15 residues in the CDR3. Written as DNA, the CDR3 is TGTGCCAGCAGCTTAAGTAGCGGGAGAGGCTACGAGCAGTACTTC. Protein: CASSLSSGRGYEQYF.

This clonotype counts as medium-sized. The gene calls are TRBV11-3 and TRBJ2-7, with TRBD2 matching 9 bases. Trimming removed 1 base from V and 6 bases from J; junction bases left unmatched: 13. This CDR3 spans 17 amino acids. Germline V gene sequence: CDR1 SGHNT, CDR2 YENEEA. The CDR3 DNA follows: TGTGCCAGCAGCTTAGGGGAATTTGGCGGGAGGGCCCGCGAGCAGTACTTC. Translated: CASSLGEFGGRAREQYF. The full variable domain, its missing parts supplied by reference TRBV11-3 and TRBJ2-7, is EAGVVQSPRYKIIEKKQPVAFWCNPISGHNTLYWYLQNLGQGPELLIRYENEEAVDDSQLPKDRFSAERLKGVDSTLKIQPAELGDSAVYLCASSLGEFGGRAREQYFGPGTRLTVT.